The next 13 T cell receptor beta chains were all read from a single sample in a study of shared clonotypes between healthy human individuals. TCRdb keeps only in-frame clones here, not all; method: immunoSEQ multiplex PCR. The table has approximately 2.5 million clones, roughly 93% seen once. Sequencing was carried out using naive CD4+ T cells from PBMCs. Stated subset: CD45RA+ positively selected. Receptors were obtained from a young man in good health. Some clones in this sample may be carry-over from other donors' samples.

This sequence joins TRBV28 and TRBJ2-2; 9 bases line up with TRBD1. The junction had 6 bases not matched to a gene; V was cut back by 5 bases and J by 5 bases. Germline lookup yields CDR1 MDHEN and CDR2 SYDVKM. The CDR3 is 15 amino acids. This CDR3 is CASSTPGTGTGELFF. CDR3 coding DNA: TGTGCCAGCAGTACCCCCGGGACAGGGACCGGGGAGCTGTTTTTT.

The chain couples TRBV28 to TRBJ1-2; D possibly corresponds to TRBD1 (6 bases). In germline, CDR1 is MDHEN, CDR2 SYDVKM. The CDR3 covers 13 residues. The V end lost 7 bases, the J end lost 3 bases, and 12 bases lay between the germline ends. This CDR3 reads CASTGGAYYGYTF. As DNA, the CDR3 is TGTGCCAGCACCGGGGGGGCCTACTATGGCTACACCTTC.

The V gene is TRBV27, the J gene TRBJ1-1; D is unclear. Germline-derived CDR1 and CDR2 are MNHEY and SMNVEV (reference sequence). V gave up 2 bases and J gave up 3 bases, with 13 bases separating them. This CDR3 contains 15 residues. The CDR3 nucleotides are TGTGCCAGCAGTTTACTAGTCAGGAGATACACTGAAGCTTTCTTT. Its protein is CASSLLVRRYTEAFF.

This chain connects TRBV7-9 to TRBJ2-3; weak D call: TRBD2 (6 bases). The CDR3 is 17 residues long. V was trimmed by 1 base and J by 4 bases, leaving 18 bases between them. The V gene's germline CDR1 is SEHNR and CDR2 FQNEAQ (reference sequence). The CDR3 is CASSLVWNGGAADTQYF. The CDR3 DNA reads TGTGCCAGCAGCTTAGTATGGAATGGCGGGGCTGCAGATACGCAGTATTTT.

The table lists this clone with a count of one. This chain joins TRBV19 and TRBJ2-2, with TRBD2 matching over 10 bases. Trimming took 6 bases from V and 0 from J; bases not matched to a gene: 7. Germline assignment: CDR1 LNHDA and CDR2 SQIVND (reference sequence). This CDR3 is built from 17 residues. CDR3 sequence: CASRRLAGDPNTGELFF. In nucleotides, the CDR3 is TGTGCCAGTAGGCGGCTAGCGGGAGACCCGAACACCGGGGAGCTGTTTTTT.

Here the CDR3 DNA reads TGTGCCTGGAGTTCGACCTCTGGGGCCAACGTCCTGACTTTC. It is translated as CAWSSTSGANVLTF. The chain combines TRBV30 with TRBJ2-6; no clear D gene. CDR1 GTSNPN and CDR2 SVGIG come from the germline V gene (reference sequence). The CDR3 is made up of 14 amino acids. V lost 2 bases, J lost 0 bases, and 5 bases lay in between. Using reference TRBV30 and TRBJ2-6 for the parts outside the CDR3, the full variable domain is SQTIHQWPATLVQPVGSPLSLECTVEGTSNPNLYWYRQAAGRGLQLLFYSVGIGQISSEVPQNLSASRPQDRQFILSSKKLLLSDSGFYLCAWSSTSGANVLTFGAGSRLTVL.

This sequence joins TRBV6-1 and TRBJ2-2; 8 positions agree with TRBD1. CDR1 MNHNS and CDR2 SASEGT come from the germline V gene. The CDR3 totals 15 residues. Trimming took 6 bases from V and 0 from J; bases not matched to a gene: 3. CDR3 sequence reads: CASSRDRTNTGELFF. CDR3 DNA: TGTGCCAGCAGCCGGGACAGGACGAACACCGGGGAGCTGTTTTTT.

V is TRBV13 and J is TRBJ2-1; 11 positions agree with TRBD2. The CDR3 has 16 residues. Trimming took 4 bases from V and 7 from J; bases not matched to a gene: 9. Looked up from germline, CDR1 is PRHDT and CDR2 is FYEKMQ (reference sequence). The CDR3 DNA sequence: TGTGCCAGCAGCTCCCCCCGGGGACTAGCGGAAAATGAGCAGTTCTTC. Translating it yields CASSSPRGLAENEQFF. Filled out from reference TRBV13 and TRBJ2-1, the complete variable domain reads AAGVIQSPRHLIKEKRETATLKCYPIPRHDTVYWYQQGPGQDPQFLISFYEKMQSDKGSIPDRFSAQQFSDYHSELNMSSLELGDSALYFCASSSPRGLAENEQFFGPGTRLTVL.

The gene calls are TRBV4-1 and TRBJ2-2; tentative D call: TRBD1 (7 bases). This CDR3 has 22 amino acids. Trimming left V 1 base short and J 6 bases short, with 33 bases between. Germline CDR1 and CDR2: MGHRA and YSYEKL. The CDR3 coding sequence is TGCGCCAGCAGCCAAGTAGGGGGCCGCCGACCGAGGGGGGCGATTTCCCCCGGGGAGCTGTTTTTT. It translates to CASSQVGGRRPRGAISPGELFF.

The J gene is TRBJ2-2, the V gene TRBV25-1; the D gene could be TRBD1 or TRBD2 (5 bases each). Trimming took 5 bases from V and 0 from J, leaving 13 bases between them. CDR3 size: 16 residues. Per germline, CDR1 MGHDK and CDR2 SYGVNS. The CDR3 spells CASSPLGTANTGELFF. In nucleotides, the CDR3 is TGTGCCAGCAGTCCTCTCGGGACGGCGAACACCGGGGAGCTGTTTTTT.

In this sample, this clone turned up once. V gene TRBV25-1 combines with J gene TRBJ1-4; D unclear. The ends were cut back, 1 base at V and 7 bases at J, with 10 bases in the middle. This CDR3 region has 14 residues. Per the germline V gene, CDR1 is MGHDK and CDR2 is SYGVNS. DNA of the CDR3: TGTGCCAGCAGTGAATTGGTGTATCCTGAAAAACTGTTTTTT. Amino acid sequence: CASSELVYPEKLFF.

The rearrangement links TRBV28 to TRBJ2-4; possibly TRBD2 for D (6 bases). This CDR3 contains 15 residues. Trimming removed 3 bases from V and 6 bases from J, with 15 bases in between. Germline V gene sequence: CDR1 MDHEN, CDR2 SYDVKM. The CDR3 is CASSLPLASRNIQYF. CDR3 coding DNA: TGTGCCAGCAGTTTGCCGCTAGCGAGTCGAAACATTCAGTACTTC.

The chain links TRBV10-3 to TRBJ2-7; D may correspond to TRBD1 or TRBD2 (6 bases each). The V and J ends lost 2 bases and 6 bases respectively, with 17 bases between them. Germline V lookup: CDR1 ENHRY, CDR2 SYGVKD. The CDR3 is made up of 15 amino acids. As DNA, the CDR3 is TGTGCCATCAGTGAGATATCGGGGGCTAAGGGCGAGCAGTACTTC. Amino acids: CAISEISGAKGEQYF.